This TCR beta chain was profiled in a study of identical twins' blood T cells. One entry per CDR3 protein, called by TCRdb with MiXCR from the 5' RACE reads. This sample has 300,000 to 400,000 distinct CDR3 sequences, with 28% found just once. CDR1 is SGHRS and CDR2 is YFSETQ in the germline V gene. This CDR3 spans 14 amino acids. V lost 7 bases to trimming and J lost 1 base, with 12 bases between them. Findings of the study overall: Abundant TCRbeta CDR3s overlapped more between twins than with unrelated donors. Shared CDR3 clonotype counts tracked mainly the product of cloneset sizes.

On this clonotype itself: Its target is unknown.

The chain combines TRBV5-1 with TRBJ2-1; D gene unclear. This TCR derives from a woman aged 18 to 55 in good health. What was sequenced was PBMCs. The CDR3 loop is CASGALGSYNEQFF. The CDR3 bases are TGCGCCAGCGGTGCCTTAGGATCCTACAATGAGCAGTTCTTC.